A single sample gave rise to the 20 T cell receptor beta chains below, sequenced in a study of PD-1 blockade in classical Hodgkin lymphoma (dated by TCRdb to the early 2020s). The time point tag for this specimen amounts to: cycle 4 day 1 (C4D1), after six to seven weeks of nivolumab. Every trial patient had relapsed after autologous stem cell transplantation, and cohorts A, B and C differed in prior brentuximab vedotin exposure. Libraries came from the immunoSEQ multiplex PCR assay. TCRdb limited this immuneACCESS table to in-frame rearrangements with V and J called. A share of clones is missing; checked studies link under half to unresolved V genes, and the rest is unexplained. The sample has approximately 84,000 clones on record, 83% of them singletons. 15% to 20% of the sample goes to the ten largest clones. The sequencing here drew on peripheral blood mononuclear cells (PBMCs), taken before the fourth cycle of nivolumab. The receptors stem from a human donor with classical Hodgkin lymphoma.

The J gene is TRBJ1-3, the V gene TRBV30; D unclear. From germline, CDR1 is GTSNPN and CDR2 SVGIG (reference sequence). The CDR3 sequence is 13 residues long. The V and J ends lost 2 bases and 0 bases respectively, with 5 bases between them. Written as DNA, the CDR3 is TGTGCCTGGAGTCCCGTCTCTGGAAACACCATATATTTT. Translation: CAWSPVSGNTIYF.

The chain has TRBV2 and TRBJ2-1; D not certain. This CDR3 spans 12 amino acids. Germline-derived CDR1 and CDR2 are SNHLY and FYNNEI. Between the trimmed V and J ends, which lost 3 bases and 8 bases, there was a span of 8 bases. CDR3 protein: CASSDEGYEQFF. Here the CDR3 DNA reads TGTGCCAGCAGTGACGAAGGCTATGAGCAGTTCTTC.

This clone was picked up a small number of times. The rearrangement links TRBV6-5 to TRBJ1-2; D ambiguous. CDR1 is MNHEY, CDR2 SVGAGI, per germline. V lost 7 bases and J lost 4, with 10 bases in between. This CDR3 contains 12 residues. In DNA, the CDR3 is TGTGCCAGCACCCCCTGGGGCTATGGCTACACCTTC. Amino acid sequence: CASTPWGYGYTF.

This clone appeared a few times. The chain uses TRBV7-9 and TRBJ2-3; D is perhaps TRBD1 (5 bases). Germline CDR1 is SEHNR and CDR2 is FQNEAQ (reference sequence). V was pared by 4 bases and J by 6 bases, with 20 bases between. There are 16 residues in the CDR3. The CDR3 sequence is CASSSRGRDQADTQYF. The CDR3 region has the DNA TGTGCCAGCAGCTCCCGCGGCAGGGATCAGGCCGATACGCAGTATTTT.

The V and J genes are TRBV2 and TRBJ2-6; unclear D gene. The CDR3 has 14 amino acids. Trimming removed 3 bases at V and 1 base at J, with 4 bases between. CDR1 and CDR2 (germline): SNHLY, FYNNEI. As DNA, the CDR3 is TGTGCCAGCAGTGAGACATCTGGGGCCAACGTCCTGACTTTC. Translation: CASSETSGANVLTF.

The chain couples TRBV5-4 to TRBJ1-1; D uncertain. Looked up from germline, CDR1 is SGHNT and CDR2 is YYREEE (reference sequence). The CDR3 is made up of 12 amino acids. Trimming pared 2 bases from V and 8 bases from J, leaving 10 bases between. The CDR3 region is CASSFLGGEAFF. CDR3 nucleotides: TGTGCCAGCAGCTTCTTAGGAGGGGAAGCTTTCTTT.

This sequence joins TRBV10-1 and TRBJ2-1, with TRBD2 identical over 8 bases. The CDR3 length is 15 residues. Germline CDR1 is WNHNN and CDR2 is SYGVQD (reference sequence). Losses at the gene ends were 11 bases for V and 0 bases for J; bases not matched to a gene: 9. CDR3: CAGPGTRNSYNEQFF. CDR3 DNA sequence: TGCGCCGGCCCCGGGACTAGAAACTCCTACAATGAGCAGTTCTTC.

V usage is TRBV27 and J usage is TRBJ2-7, with 8 positions matching TRBD1. V was pared by 2 bases and J by 2 bases, with 5 bases of the junction left unmatched. Germline CDR1 is MNHEY and CDR2 is SMNVEV (reference sequence). The CDR3 is 15 amino acids. The CDR3 DNA is TGTGCCAGCAGTTTAGAGGGGACAGGACCCTACGAGCAGTACTTC. Residues: CASSLEGTGPYEQYF.

The gene calls are TRBV19 and TRBJ2-2; the match to TRBD2 covers 7 bases. The trim removed 6 bases at V and 3 bases at J, leaving 7 bases unmatched. The CDR3 is 15 amino acids. CDR1 and CDR2 from the germline V gene are LNHDA and SQIVND (reference sequence). The CDR3 region has the DNA TGTGCCAGTAGGGACTATGGGGGGGACACCGGGGAGCTGTTTTTT. It is translated as CASRDYGGDTGELFF. The full variable domain, with the rest looked up from reference TRBV19 and TRBJ2-2, is DGGITQSPKYLFRKEGQNVTLSCEQNLNHDAMYWYRQDPGQGLRLIYYSQIVNDFQKGDIAEGYSVSREKKESFPLTVTSAQKNPTAFYLCASRDYGGDTGELFFGEGSRLTVL.

This chain uses TRBV18 with TRBJ2-5, with unresolved D. Trimming took 6 bases from V and 1 from J, leaving 9 bases between them. This CDR3 region has 13 residues. CDR1 is KGHSH and CDR2 is LQKENI in the germline V gene. CDR3 loop: CASSPNPQETQYF. In DNA form, the CDR3 reads TGTGCCAGCTCGCCCAACCCCCAAGAGACCCAGTACTTC.

The V gene is TRBV27, the J gene TRBJ1-5; 7 positions match TRBD1. The CDR3 runs to 15 residues. With V trimmed by 8 bases and J by 1 base, 8 bases remained unmatched. Germline V lookup: CDR1 MNHEY, CDR2 SMNVEV (reference sequence). The CDR3 DNA reads TGTGCCAGCGGCAATACAGGGGTAAGCAATCAGCCCCAGCATTTT. Amino acid sequence: CASGNTGVSNQPQHF.

The chain recombines TRBV10-3 with TRBJ2-2; the match to TRBD2 covers 8 bases. In germline, CDR1 is ENHRY, CDR2 SYGVKD. V lost 7 bases, J lost 0 bases, and 25 bases stayed unmatched. The CDR3 is made up of 22 amino acids. CDR3 DNA: TGTGCCATCACCCGATCCCTCCTAGCTGGCGGGAGGCCCGGCCCGAACACCGGGGAGCTGTTTTTT. Its translation is CAITRSLLAGGRPGPNTGELFF.

This clone was counted a single time. This chain links TRBV10-1 with TRBJ2-1; TRBD2 aligns across 9 bases. The CDR3 extends over 18 amino acids. The trim removed 0 bases at V and 0 bases at J, leaving 6 bases unmatched. The V gene's germline CDR1 is WNHNN and CDR2 SYGVQD (reference sequence). The CDR3 sequence is CASSESPSGVSSYNEQFF. As DNA, the CDR3 is TGCGCCAGCAGTGAGTCTCCTAGCGGGGTAAGCTCCTACAATGAGCAGTTCTTC.

The rearrangement joins TRBV2 to TRBJ1-4; 12 positions agree with TRBD1. Trimming removed 7 bases from V and 2 bases from J; junction bases left unmatched: 11. In germline, CDR1 is SNHLY, CDR2 FYNNEI. The CDR3 has 18 amino acids. Written as DNA, the CDR3 is TGTGCCAGCAAGCTTTCCTGGGACAGGGGGCCCACTAATGAAAAACTGTTTTTT. It translates to CASKLSWDRGPTNEKLFF.

The rearrangement links TRBV5-4 to TRBJ2-7; D is possibly TRBD1 (5 bases). Per germline, CDR1 SGHNT and CDR2 YYREEE (reference sequence). The V end was cut by 3 bases, the J end by 3 bases, with 16 bases between. This CDR3 has 15 residues. CDR3 sequence reads: CASSWAGSSVYEQYF. The CDR3 DNA reads as TGTGCCAGCAGCTGGGCAGGGTCGTCTGTCTACGAGCAGTACTTC.

The CDR3 DNA is TGTGCCAGCAGTGAGCTAGCGGGAGCTTACAATGAGCAGTTCTTC. Protein: CASSELAGAYNEQFF. The chain recombines TRBV6-1 with TRBJ2-1, with 10 positions matching TRBD2. The V gene end was trimmed by 3 bases and the J gene end by 4 bases; junction bases not matched to a gene: 3. CDR1 is MNHNS, CDR2 SASEGT, per germline. The CDR3 extends over 15 amino acids.

V is TRBV10-3 and J is TRBJ1-5; D is perhaps TRBD1 (5 bases). The CDR3 consists of 13 residues. Germline CDR1 is ENHRY and CDR2 is SYGVKD. V was pared by 11 bases and J by 3 bases, with 14 bases between. This CDR3 is CAAQGDPNQPQHF. The CDR3 DNA sequence: TGTGCCGCACAAGGGGACCCCAATCAGCCCCAGCATTTT.

This rearrangement joins TRBV19 to TRBJ2-1; either TRBD1 or TRBD2 may supply D (5 bases each). The CDR3 is 15 amino acids. V lost 6 bases and J lost 0, with 12 bases in between. CDR1 and CDR2 (germline): LNHDA, SQIVND (reference sequence). CDR3 residues: CASRWGGHSYNEQFF. DNA for the CDR3: TGTGCCAGTAGGTGGGGCGGGCACTCCTACAATGAGCAGTTCTTC.

This chain links TRBV7-3 with TRBJ2-3; the D is unclear. The CDR3 is 12 amino acids. Germline assignment: CDR1 SGHTA and CDR2 FQGTGA. The V gene lost 2 bases and the J gene lost 5 bases, with 5 bases spanning the gap. As DNA, the CDR3 is TGTGCCAGCAGCTTAGCACGAGATACGCAGTATTTT. Translated: CASSLARDTQYF.

The rearrangement joins TRBV4-2 to TRBJ2-1; D is uncertain. The V end lost 0 bases, the J end lost 0 bases, and 9 bases lay between the germline ends. CDR3 length: 16 amino acids. CDR1 LGHNA and CDR2 YNFKEQ come from the germline V gene. The DNA of the CDR3 is TGTGCCAGCAGCCAAGAGACGGGCCTCTCCTACAATGAGCAGTTCTTC. Amino acids: CASSQETGLSYNEQFF.